The T cell receptor (beta chain) described here comes from a study of blood T cells in healthy people across ages. Overall study findings and caveats: Those diversity estimates obtained from one million T cells were thought to be underestimates.

A J-beta primer mix and a sample-barcoded 5' primer were used in a second PCR of about 6 to 12 cycles. Tagging of each cDNA molecule was performed by a template-switch adaptor with 12 random nucleotides. TCRdb re-called the 5' RACE reads with MiXCR, one entry per CDR3 protein. Of about 810,000 distinct CDR3 sequences in the sample, around 34% were seen once. The CDR3 consists of 16 residues. The germline V gene has CDR1 MNHEY and CDR2 SMNVEV (reference sequence). V lost 2 bases to trimming and J lost 9 bases; unmatched junction nucleotides: 8. Each individual donor underwent a draw of approximately 10 milliliters of peripheral blood. This clonotype was picked up a small number of times. The antigen is undetermined.

Sequenced input: blood. V usage is TRBV27 and J usage is TRBJ2-1, with 12 bases aligning to TRBD2. The TCR originated in a man aged 18 to 35 in good health. The CDR3 nucleotides are TGTGCCAGCAGTTTAACCGCTAGCGGGGGGGCGGGTGAGCAGTTCTTC. Its protein is CASSLTASGGAGEQFF.